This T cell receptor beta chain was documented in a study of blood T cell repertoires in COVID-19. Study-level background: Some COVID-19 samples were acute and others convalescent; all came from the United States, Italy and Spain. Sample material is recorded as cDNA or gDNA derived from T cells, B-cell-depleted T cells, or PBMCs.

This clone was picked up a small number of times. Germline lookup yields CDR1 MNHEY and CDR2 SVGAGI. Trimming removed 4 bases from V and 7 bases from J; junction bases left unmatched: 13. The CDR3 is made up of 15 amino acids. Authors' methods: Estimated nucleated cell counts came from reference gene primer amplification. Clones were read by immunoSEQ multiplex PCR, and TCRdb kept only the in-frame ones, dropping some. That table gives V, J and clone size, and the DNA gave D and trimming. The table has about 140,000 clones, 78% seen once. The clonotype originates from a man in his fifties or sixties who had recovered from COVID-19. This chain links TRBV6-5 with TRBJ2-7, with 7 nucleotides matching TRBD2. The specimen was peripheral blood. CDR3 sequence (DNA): TGTGCCAGCAGTTCGAGGTGGGAGGGTCGTGAAGAGCAGTACTTC. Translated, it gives CASSSRWEGREEQYF.